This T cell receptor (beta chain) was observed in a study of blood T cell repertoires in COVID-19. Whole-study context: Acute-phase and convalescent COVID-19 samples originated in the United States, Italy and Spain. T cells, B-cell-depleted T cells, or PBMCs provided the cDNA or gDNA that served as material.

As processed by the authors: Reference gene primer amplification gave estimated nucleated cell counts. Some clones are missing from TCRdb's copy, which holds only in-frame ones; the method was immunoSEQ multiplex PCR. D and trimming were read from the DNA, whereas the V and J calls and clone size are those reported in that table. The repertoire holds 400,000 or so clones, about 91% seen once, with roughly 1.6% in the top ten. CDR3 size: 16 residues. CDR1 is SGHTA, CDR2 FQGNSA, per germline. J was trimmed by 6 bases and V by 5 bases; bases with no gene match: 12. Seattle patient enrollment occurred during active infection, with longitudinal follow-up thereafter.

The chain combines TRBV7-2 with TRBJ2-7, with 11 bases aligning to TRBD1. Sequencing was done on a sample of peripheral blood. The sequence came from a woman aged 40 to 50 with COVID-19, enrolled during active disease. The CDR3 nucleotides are TGTGCCAGCAGCCCCCAAGTGGGGACAGGGGGAAGCGAGCAGTACTTC. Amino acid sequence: CASSPQVGTGGSEQYF.